This TCR beta chain emerged from a study of CD8 T cells in Susac syndrome. The CD8+ and CD4+ T cells were isolated magnetically using a negative isolation approach, whereas the TEMRA cells were enriched by FACS. It was with random hexamers that about 0.45 to 1 ug RNA was reverse transcribed. TCRdb analysed the immunoSEQ multiplex PCR reads with MiXCR anew, one entry per CDR3 protein. Altogether 110,000 to 150,000 distinct CDR3 sequences are present, around 95% being singletons, with the ten largest covering about 0.08%. The sequenced sample consisted of CD4+ T cells from PBMCs. The TCR was taken from a human donor with Susac syndrome.

The chain's CDR3 is CASSFGRAGEAFF. The CDR3 region has the DNA TGTGCCAGCAGTTTCGGCAGGGCTGGTGAAGCTTTCTTT. The chain recombines TRBV12-3 or TRBV12-4 with TRBJ1-1, with TRBD1 as a possible D gene (5 bases). The CDR3 extends over 13 amino acids. With 3 bases removed from V and 7 bases from J, the gap between germline ends came to 12 bases.